The rows below give T cell receptor beta chains drawn from one sample of a study of blood T cells in healthy people across ages. TCRdb used MiXCR to reprocess the 5' RACE reads, holding one entry per CDR3 protein. Among about a million distinct CDR3 sequences listed, approximately 50% were seen once. The specimen was blood. The receptors here all came from an older woman in good health. Both conserved end residues are part of each CDR3. Fields, in order: clone size, J gene, D gene, V gene, CDR3 DNA, CDR3 protein. D genes are given only for firm matches. Rows give clone size only sometimes, using once, few, many, or a class for an expanded clone.

clone_size: .; j_call: TRBJ2-7; d_call: TRBD1; v_call: TRBV27; cdr3_nt: TGTGCCAGCAGTTTCGGACAGGACCTCACGTCCGAGCAGTACTTC; cdr3_aa: CASSFGQDLTSEQYF
clone_size: .; j_call: TRBJ2-5; d_call: .; v_call: TRBV7-8; cdr3_nt: TGTGCCAGCAGCGGGCGACAGTCAGCGTTGGATGAGCAGTACTTC; cdr3_aa: CASSGRQSALDEQYF
clone_size: few; j_call: TRBJ2-4; d_call: TRBD2; v_call: TRBV4-1; cdr3_nt: TGCGCCAGCAGCCAAGATAATATGGCTAGCGGGAGTCGGGCCAAAAACATTCAGTACTTC; cdr3_aa: CASSQDNMASGSRAKNIQYF
clone_size: once; j_call: TRBJ1-2; d_call: TRBD1; v_call: TRBV29-1; cdr3_nt: TGCAGCGTTGCCGGGACAGATATCGGCTACACCTTC; cdr3_aa: CSVAGTDIGYTF
clone_size: few; j_call: TRBJ2-3; d_call: .; v_call: TRBV12-3/TRBV12-4; cdr3_nt: TGTGCCAGCAGCCCCTCCTTTGGCGGAGGGGGAGATACGCAGTATTTT; cdr3_aa: CASSPSFGGGGDTQYF
clone_size: .; j_call: TRBJ2-7; d_call: TRBD1; v_call: TRBV10-3; cdr3_nt: TGTGCCACAGGCGGGACAGGGACCTACGAGCAGTACTTC; cdr3_aa: CATGGTGTYEQYF
clone_size: .; j_call: TRBJ2-7; d_call: .; v_call: TRBV20-1; cdr3_nt: TGCAGTGTGGGGCCCTACGAGCAGTACTTC; cdr3_aa: CSVGPYEQYF
clone_size: .; j_call: TRBJ2-3; d_call: TRBD2; v_call: TRBV6-1; cdr3_nt: TGTGCCAGCAGTGAAAACCCTAGCGGGGCCACAGATACGCAGTATTTT; cdr3_aa: CASSENPSGATDTQYF
clone_size: .; j_call: TRBJ1-2; d_call: .; v_call: TRBV15; cdr3_nt: TGTGCCACCAGCAGAGAGGGGAGGGTCTACACCTTC; cdr3_aa: CATSREGRVYTF
clone_size: .; j_call: TRBJ2-2; d_call: TRBD1; v_call: TRBV7-9; cdr3_nt: TGTGCCAGCAGCTTGGACAGGGCCATCGGGGAGCTGTTTTTT; cdr3_aa: CASSLDRAIGELFF
clone_size: .; j_call: TRBJ2-7; d_call: .; v_call: TRBV20-1; cdr3_nt: TGCAGTGCGGATTATGAGGTGAACTACGAGCAGTACTTC; cdr3_aa: CSADYEVNYEQYF
clone_size: .; j_call: TRBJ2-5; d_call: TRBD1; v_call: TRBV28; cdr3_nt: TGTGCCAGCAGACCCACTGGGACAGGGATAGTGCGGGAGCAGTACTTC; cdr3_aa: CASRPTGTGIVREQYF
clone_size: few; j_call: TRBJ1-5; d_call: .; v_call: TRBV7-2; cdr3_nt: TGTGCCAGCAGCTTAGGGTCCGGGTCGGGAAATCAGCCCCAGCATTTT; cdr3_aa: CASSLGSGSGNQPQHF
clone_size: .; j_call: TRBJ2-3; d_call: .; v_call: TRBV2; cdr3_nt: TGTGCCAGCAGTGGTGGGAGAGGATACGATACGCAGTATTTT; cdr3_aa: CASSGGRGYDTQYF
clone_size: .; j_call: TRBJ2-7; d_call: .; v_call: TRBV5-5; cdr3_nt: TGTGCCAGCAGCTTGGTGGCGGATCACTACAAGCAGTACTTC; cdr3_aa: CASSLVADHYKQYF
clone_size: .; j_call: TRBJ2-4; d_call: .; v_call: TRBV18; cdr3_nt: TGTGCCAGCTCACCACCGAACAGGGTTGAGCAGTACTTC; cdr3_aa: CASSPPNRVEQYF
clone_size: .; j_call: TRBJ2-1; d_call: TRBD2; v_call: TRBV7-9; cdr3_nt: TGTGCCAGCAAAAGACTAGCTACAGCTAATGAGCAGTTCTTC; cdr3_aa: CASKRLATANEQFF
clone_size: few; j_call: TRBJ2-7; d_call: TRBD2; v_call: TRBV27; cdr3_nt: TGTGCCAGCAGTATAACTAGCGGAACCTACGAGCAGTACTTC; cdr3_aa: CASSITSGTYEQYF
clone_size: few; j_call: TRBJ1-2; d_call: .; v_call: TRBV28; cdr3_nt: TGTGCCAGCAGTTCTCTACCGACAGGATCCTATGGCTACACCTTC; cdr3_aa: CASSSLPTGSYGYTF
clone_size: .; j_call: TRBJ2-3; d_call: TRBD1; v_call: TRBV28; cdr3_nt: TGTGCCAGCAGTTTAGACAGGGCCCCGGATACGCAGTATTTT; cdr3_aa: CASSLDRAPDTQYF
clone_size: .; j_call: TRBJ2-5; d_call: TRBD2; v_call: TRBV20-1; cdr3_nt: TGCAGTGGACTAGCGGGTTTTGAGACCCAGTACTTC; cdr3_aa: CSGLAGFETQYF
clone_size: .; j_call: TRBJ1-5; d_call: TRBD1; v_call: TRBV5-6; cdr3_nt: TGTGCCAGCAGCGAGTGGACAGGCCCGGGGCCCCAGCATTTT; cdr3_aa: CASSEWTGPGPQHF
clone_size: .; j_call: TRBJ2-1; d_call: TRBD1; v_call: TRBV20-1; cdr3_nt: TGCAGTGCTCCGGACAGGGGCCTCGGCAATGAGCAGTTCTTC; cdr3_aa: CSAPDRGLGNEQFF
clone_size: .; j_call: TRBJ2-7; d_call: .; v_call: TRBV5-1; cdr3_nt: TGCGCCAGCAGACTGCCTGACACCTACGAGCAGTACTTC; cdr3_aa: CASRLPDTYEQYF
clone_size: .; j_call: TRBJ1-5; d_call: .; v_call: TRBV28; cdr3_nt: TGTGCCAGCAGGATGAGCAATCAGCCCCAGCATTTT; cdr3_aa: CASRMSNQPQHF
clone_size: .; j_call: TRBJ2-7; d_call: .; v_call: TRBV7-2; cdr3_nt: TGTGCCAGCAGCTTAGGGGGAAATAATTTTGGGGGTAATGAGCAGTACTTC; cdr3_aa: CASSLGGNNFGGNEQYF
clone_size: .; j_call: TRBJ1-6; d_call: .; v_call: TRBV15; cdr3_nt: TGTGCCACCAGCAGAGATTACAGCTTTTTGATGGATCGTTCACCCCTCCACTTT; cdr3_aa: CATSRDYSFLMDRSPLHF
clone_size: .; j_call: TRBJ2-5; d_call: .; v_call: TRBV2; cdr3_nt: TGTGCCAGCAGGCCCCCACTAGGGGAGACCCAGTACTTC; cdr3_aa: CASRPPLGETQYF
clone_size: .; j_call: TRBJ2-1; d_call: TRBD2; v_call: TRBV7-6; cdr3_nt: TGTGCCAGCAGCCCCAGGACTAGCGGGGGTTCCTACAATGAGCAGTTCTTC; cdr3_aa: CASSPRTSGGSYNEQFF
clone_size: .; j_call: TRBJ2-7; d_call: TRBD2; v_call: TRBV10-3; cdr3_nt: TGTGCCATCAGTGTCGGGACTAGCGGCTACGAGCAGTACTTC; cdr3_aa: CAISVGTSGYEQYF
clone_size: many; j_call: TRBJ2-7; d_call: TRBD2; v_call: TRBV3-1; cdr3_nt: TGTGCCAGCAGCCAAGATGCCAGCGGGGCGTACGAGCAGTACTTC; cdr3_aa: CASSQDASGAYEQYF
clone_size: .; j_call: TRBJ1-2; d_call: TRBD1; v_call: TRBV5-6; cdr3_nt: TGTGCCAGCAGCTTGCGCCGGGACAGGGGTGGTCTGGACTATGGCTACACCTTC; cdr3_aa: CASSLRRDRGGLDYGYTF
clone_size: .; j_call: TRBJ1-2; d_call: .; v_call: TRBV25-1; cdr3_nt: TGTGCCAGCATGGGACCTAAATCACGGGGCTACACCTTC; cdr3_aa: CASMGPKSRGYTF
clone_size: .; j_call: TRBJ2-1; d_call: TRBD2; v_call: TRBV9; cdr3_nt: TGTGCCAGCATTCTATCTAGCGGGATTTATAATGAGCAGTTCTTC; cdr3_aa: CASILSSGIYNEQFF
clone_size: .; j_call: TRBJ1-5; d_call: .; v_call: TRBV29-1; cdr3_nt: TGCAGCGTTGTCAACAGGGCGGATCAGCCCCAGCATTTT; cdr3_aa: CSVVNRADQPQHF